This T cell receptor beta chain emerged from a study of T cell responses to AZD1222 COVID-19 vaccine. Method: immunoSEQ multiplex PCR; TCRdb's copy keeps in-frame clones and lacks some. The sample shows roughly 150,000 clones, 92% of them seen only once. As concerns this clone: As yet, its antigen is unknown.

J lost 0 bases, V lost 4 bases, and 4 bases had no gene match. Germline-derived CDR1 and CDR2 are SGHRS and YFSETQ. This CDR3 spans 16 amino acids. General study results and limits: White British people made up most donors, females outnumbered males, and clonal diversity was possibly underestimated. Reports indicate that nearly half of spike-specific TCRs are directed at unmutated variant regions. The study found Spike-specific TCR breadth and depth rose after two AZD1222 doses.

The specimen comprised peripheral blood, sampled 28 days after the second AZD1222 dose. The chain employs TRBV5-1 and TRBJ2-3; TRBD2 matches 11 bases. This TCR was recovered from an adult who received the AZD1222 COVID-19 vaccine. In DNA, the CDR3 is TGCGCCAGCAGCCTATTAGCGGGGGGGAGCACAGATACGCAGTATTTT. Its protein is CASSLLAGGSTDTQYF.